This T cell receptor (beta chain) was captured by sequencing in a study of shared clonotypes between healthy human individuals. The V and J ends lost 1 base and 1 base respectively, with 8 bases between them. This CDR3 spans 15 amino acids. Per the germline V gene, CDR1 is LNHDA and CDR2 is SQIVND (reference sequence). Libraries were prepared by immunoSEQ multiplex PCR; TCRdb keeps only in-frame clonotypes and omits some of them. The sample holds about 1.1 million clones, approximately 80% seen once. The chain links TRBV19 to TRBJ1-5; tentatively, D is TRBD1 (6 bases). Input material: memory CD4+ T cells from PBMCs. Subset specified: CD45RA-negative fraction. The receptor comes from a man aged 18 to 30 in good health. Some clones in this sample may be carry-over from other donors' samples. The CDR3 DNA is TGTGCCAGTAGTATAGGGACAGCAAGCAATCAGCCCCAGCATTTT. It specifies CASSIGTASNQPQHF.